This record looks at one T cell receptor beta chain sequence and its context. Its antigen is currently unknown. V dropped 2 bases and J dropped 1; count of bases not matched to a gene: 7. Germline CDR1 reads MDHEN; CDR2 reads SYDVKM. The CDR3 consists of 16 residues. The sample belongs to a study of T cell responses to AZD1222 COVID-19 vaccine. Study summary: Second doses at about 4 or about 12 weeks were pooled.

TCRdb's copy holds only in-frame clones and misses some; the assay was immunoSEQ multiplex PCR. Of 120,000 or so clones in the sample, 80% to 90% were seen once. Study-wide results and caveats: Researchers report vaccine-associated CD4 TCRs spanning spike, with dominance at 160-218 and 743-854. Unmutated variant regions reportedly attract nearly half of all spike-specific TCRs.

The material sequenced was peripheral blood, taken on day 0 of AZD1222 vaccination. The chain couples TRBV28 to TRBJ2-5, with 7 bases matching TRBD1. This receptor was obtained from an adult in good health. The CDR3 DNA is TGTGCCAGCAGTTTAGTAGGGGCAGGGGGCCAAGAGACCCAGTACTTC. Amino acid sequence: CASSLVGAGGQETQYF.